A selection of T cell receptor beta chains follows, all from one sample in a study of blood T cell repertoires in COVID-19. Assay: immunoSEQ multiplex PCR; the TCRdb copy retains only in-frame clones and omits some. This table has fewer than 300,000 clones, 80% to 90% appearing once. The specimen was peripheral blood. These receptor sequences come from a man between 50 and 59 years old with COVID-19, enrolled during active disease. Both conserved end residues are part of each CDR3. D genes are given only for firm matches. For some rows the clone size is stated as once, few or many, or as a class when expanded; others skip it.

>NA|TRBD1|TRBJ1-3|TRBV19
TGTGCCAGTAGTATGCGGGGGACAGGGGACTCTGGAAACACCATATATTTT
CASSMRGTGDSGNTIYF
>NA|TRBD2|TRBJ2-1|TRBV11-2
TGTGCCAGCAGCTTAGGCGGGAGGAACGGGAATGAGCAGTTCTTC
CASSLGGRNGNEQFF
>few|NA|TRBJ2-3|TRBV6-5
TGTGCCAGCAGTTACTCAGGGTCAGGGACAGATACGCAGTATTTT
CASSYSGSGTDTQYF
>NA|NA|TRBJ2-5|TRBV4-2
TGTGCCAGCAGCCCAGATCCGCCTGGGGGCCGAGAGACCCAGTACTTC
CASSPDPPGGRETQYF
>NA|NA|TRBJ1-4|TRBV19
TGTGCCAGTAGTATAACAGGGTTGGGTGAAAAACTGTTTTTT
CASSITGLGEKLFF
>NA|TRBD2|TRBJ2-7|TRBV3-1/TRBV3-2
TGTGCCAGCAGCCAAGATAGTAGCGGGGTTCGTTACGAGCAGTACTTC
CASSQDSSGVRYEQYF
>NA|NA|TRBJ2-2|TRBV18
TGTGCCAGCTCACCACCCACAGGGATGGATTCCGGGGAGCTGTTTTTT
CASSPPTGMDSGELFF
>NA|NA|TRBJ2-7|TRBV18
TGTGCCAGCTCACTCCGGGACTCACTACGTGTCGAGCAGTACTTC
CASSLRDSLRVEQYF
>once|TRBD1|TRBJ2-1|TRBV19
TGTGCCAGTAGTATAGTGACAGGGGGCGGCAATGAGCAGTTCTTC
CASSIVTGGGNEQFF
>NA|TRBD2|TRBJ2-1|TRBV5-1
TGCGCCAGCAGCTTGCGACTAGCGGACAATGAGCAGTTCTTC
CASSLRLADNEQFF
>NA|TRBD2|TRBJ2-1|TRBV4-2
TGTGCCAGCAGCCTTGCTAGCGGGCGGGGCGATGAGCAGTTCTTC
CASSLASGRGDEQFF
>few|TRBD1|TRBJ1-2|TRBV6-5
TGTGCCAGCCACAGGGGAACCCCTTCCTATGGCTACACCTTC
CASHRGTPSYGYTF
>NA|NA|TRBJ2-5|TRBV18
TGTGCCAGCTCACAAGGACCACGAGGGCAAGAGACCCAGTACTTC
CASSQGPRGQETQYF
>NA|TRBD2|TRBJ2-1|TRBV20-1
TGCAGTGCTAGTGCTGGGACTTTGGGAGGGCTCAATGAGCAGTTCTTC
CSASAGTLGGLNEQFF
>NA|TRBD1|TRBJ2-3|TRBV9
TGTGCCAGCAGCATCCGACAGGGAAGCACAGATACGCAGTATTTT
CASSIRQGSTDTQYF
>NA|TRBD1|TRBJ1-2|TRBV3-1/TRBV3-2
TGTGCCAGCACCCTTTCGGCAGGGGGCCCCGATAACTATGGCTACACCTTC
CASTLSAGGPDNYGYTF
>many|TRBD1|TRBJ1-2|TRBV30
TGTGCCTGGAGTGTCTGGGACAGAGGTAACTATGGCTACACCTTC
CAWSVWDRGNYGYTF
>NA|TRBD1|TRBJ1-5|TRBV7-2
TGTGCCAGCAGCTTAAACGGACAGGCCGCGGGGCCCCAGCATTTT
CASSLNGQAAGPQHF
>few|TRBD1|TRBJ1-2|TRBV27
TGTGCCAGCGGCCCGACAGGGGTCTATGGCTACACCTTC
CASGPTGVYGYTF
>once|NA|TRBJ2-3|TRBV28
TGTGCCAGCAGTCCGGACACGAGCACAGATACGCAGTATTTT
CASSPDTSTDTQYF
>NA|TRBD1|TRBJ1-1|TRBV10-1
TGCGCCAGCAGTGAGGGGACAGGGAGGACTGAAGCTTTCTTT
CASSEGTGRTEAFF
>once|NA|TRBJ1-1|TRBV5-5
TGTGCCAGCAGCTTGGGGGGGCATTCGGACACTGAAGCTTTCTTT
CASSLGGHSDTEAFF
>once|NA|TRBJ2-6|TRBV4-1
TGCGCCAGCAGCCAAGCTCCCCCGGACACAGTAAGCTCTGGGGCCAACGTCCTGACTTTC
CASSQAPPDTVSSGANVLTF
>NA|NA|TRBJ2-1|TRBV11-2
TGTGCCAGCAGCTTAAGGCCTAGCGCGGAAAATGAGCAGTTCTTC
CASSLRPSAENEQFF
>NA|NA|TRBJ1-3|TRBV13
TGTGCCAGCAGTTGTGGGAGAGGATTT
CASSCGRGF
>few|TRBD1|TRBJ2-2|TRBV7-9
TGTGCCAGCAGCTTAGAGGGACAGCAAAGGGAGCTGTTTTTT
CASSLEGQQRELFF
>NA|NA|TRBJ1-1|TRBV13
TGTGCCAGCAGTCTTCACACTGAAGCTTTCTTT
CASSLHTEAFF
>few|TRBD2|TRBJ2-1|TRBV4-2
TGTGCCAGCAGCCAGTTCAGCGGGAGTACCAATGAGCAGTTCTTC
CASSQFSGSTNEQFF
>NA|TRBD2|TRBJ2-7|TRBV7-8
TGTGCCAGCAGCTTAGTTAGCGGGAGGGCCTTGTACGAGCAGTACTTC
CASSLVSGRALYEQYF
>NA|NA|TRBJ1-1|TRBV7-9
TGTGCCAGCAGCCCTACTGGGCCAGGGCCTGAAGCTTTCTTT
CASSPTGPGPEAFF
>NA|TRBD1|TRBJ1-1|TRBV9
TGTGCCAGCAGACCAGGGCCAGGACAGGGGAGGGCTGAAGCTTTCTTT
CASRPGPGQGRAEAFF